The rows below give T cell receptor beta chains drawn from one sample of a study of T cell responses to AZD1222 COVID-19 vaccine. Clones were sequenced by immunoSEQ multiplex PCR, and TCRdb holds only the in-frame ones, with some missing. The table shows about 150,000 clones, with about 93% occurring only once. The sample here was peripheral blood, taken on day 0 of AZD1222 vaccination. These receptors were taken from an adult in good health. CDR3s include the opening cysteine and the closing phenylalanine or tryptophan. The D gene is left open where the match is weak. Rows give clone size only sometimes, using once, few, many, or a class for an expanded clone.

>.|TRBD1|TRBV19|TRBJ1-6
TGTGCCAGTAAGGGGACAGTTGCTAGTTCACCCCTCCACTTT
CASKGTVASSPLHF
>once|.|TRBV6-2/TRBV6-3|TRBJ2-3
TGTGCCAGCAGTCCGAGCGGGTACGGCACAGATACGCAGTATTTT
CASSPSGYGTDTQYF
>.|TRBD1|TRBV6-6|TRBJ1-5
TGTGCCAGTAACCTCCGGGACAGAGATAGCAATCAGCCCCAGCATTTT
CASNLRDRDSNQPQHF
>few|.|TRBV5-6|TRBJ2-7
TGTGCCAGCAGCTCAATGACACTAGCCTACGAGCAGTACTTC
CASSSMTLAYEQYF
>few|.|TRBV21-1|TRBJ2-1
TGTGCCAGCAGCAGCTTACTTAGCGGGAGGGCCTATTCAATCTGTTACAATGAGCAGTTCTTC
CASSSLLSGRAYSICYNEQFF
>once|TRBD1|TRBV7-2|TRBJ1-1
TGTGCCAGCAGCTCCCAGGGGGAACAAACTGAAGCTTTCTTT
CASSSQGEQTEAFF
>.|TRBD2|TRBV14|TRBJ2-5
TGTGCCAGCAGCTCTAGCCGGCAGCGGGGGAGACAAGAGACCCAGTACTTC
CASSSSRQRGRQETQYF
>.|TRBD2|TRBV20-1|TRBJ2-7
TGCAGTGCTAGTTCTAGCGGGTTATCCTACGAGCAGTACTTC
CSASSSGLSYEQYF
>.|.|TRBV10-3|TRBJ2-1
TGTGCCATCAGTGAGTCCCTCGGAGGGGCCAACTACAATGAGCAGTTCTTC
CAISESLGGANYNEQFF
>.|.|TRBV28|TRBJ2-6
TGTGCCAGCAGTTTATGGGGCTCTGGGGCCAACGTCCTGACTTTC
CASSLWGSGANVLTF
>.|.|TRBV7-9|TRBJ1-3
TGTGCCAGCAGCTTCGACTCGGGAAACACCATATATTTT
CASSFDSGNTIYF
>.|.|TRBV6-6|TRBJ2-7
TGTGCCAGCAGTTGGGGTATAAGCTACGAGCAGTACTTC
CASSWGISYEQYF
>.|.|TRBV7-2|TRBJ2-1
TGTGCCAGCAGCTTAGAGGTCCTAGGTTCGCAGTTCTTC
CASSLEVLGSQFF
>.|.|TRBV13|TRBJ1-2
TGTGCCAGCAGCGCCAGGGTAGTTGATGGCTACACCTTC
CASSARVVDGYTF
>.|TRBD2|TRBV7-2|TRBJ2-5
TGTGCCAGCAGCTTAGGTCTGGCGGGGGGGCGTCGCGAGACCCAGTACTTC
CASSLGLAGGRRETQYF
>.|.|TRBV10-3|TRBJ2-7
TGTGCCATCAGGGAAACAGGCCCCTACGAGCAGTACTTC
CAIRETGPYEQYF
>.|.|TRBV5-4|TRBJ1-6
TGTGCCAGCAGCTTGGGAGGTTGGTCACCCCTCCACTTT
CASSLGGWSPLHF
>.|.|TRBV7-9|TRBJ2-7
TGTGCCATCGGAACCAACCAACCCTACGAGCAGTACTTC
CAIGTNQPYEQYF
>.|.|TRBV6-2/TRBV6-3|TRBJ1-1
TGTGCCAGCAGTTACGGCGACAGGAAAGAAGCTTTCTTT
CASSYGDRKEAFF
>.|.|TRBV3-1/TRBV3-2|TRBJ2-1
TGTGCCAGCAGCCAACTAGGGGTTGGTGAGCAGTTCTTC
CASSQLGVGEQFF
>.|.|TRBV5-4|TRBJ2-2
TGTGCCAGCAGCTCCCGGGGAACCGGGGAGCTGTTTTTT
CASSSRGTGELFF
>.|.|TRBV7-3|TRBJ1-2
TGTGCCAGCAGCTTTGAGGAGATGAGGGGCTACACCTTC
CASSFEEMRGYTF
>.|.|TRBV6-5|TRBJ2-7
TGTGCCAGCAGGAAGGCCCCAGCCTACGAGCAGTACTTC
CASRKAPAYEQYF
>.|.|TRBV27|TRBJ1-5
TGTGCCAGCAGTTTATCCTGGTTTGGGCCCCAGCATTTT
CASSLSWFGPQHF
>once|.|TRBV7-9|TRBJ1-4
TGTGCCAGCAGCTTAGGCAAGGCAACTAATGAAAAACTGTTTTTT
CASSLGKATNEKLFF
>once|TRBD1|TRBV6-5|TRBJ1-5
TGTGCCAGCAGGACCGGGACAGGGGGCTTGCCCCAGCATTTT
CASRTGTGGLPQHF
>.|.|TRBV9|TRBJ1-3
TGTGCCAGCGGGGCTCCTGGAAACACCATATATTTT
CASGAPGNTIYF
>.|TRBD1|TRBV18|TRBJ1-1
TGTGCCAGCTCACCCACGGGGACAGGGCTTTTTGAAGCTTTCTTT
CASSPTGTGLFEAFF
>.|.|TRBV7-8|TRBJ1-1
TGTGCCAGCAGCTACCTGACGGGGAACACTGAAGCTTTCTTT
CASSYLTGNTEAFF
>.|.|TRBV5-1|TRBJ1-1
TGCGCCAGCATGGACGGGCAGCCTCGGACTGAAGCTTTCTTT
CASMDGQPRTEAFF
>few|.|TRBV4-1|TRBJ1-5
TGCGCCAGCAGCCAAGACGGCTTGAGCAATCAGCCCCAGCATTTT
CASSQDGLSNQPQHF
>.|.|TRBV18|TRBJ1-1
TGTGCCAGCTCACCACTTATTGAGGGGAGGAACACTGAAGCTTTCTTT
CASSPLIEGRNTEAFF
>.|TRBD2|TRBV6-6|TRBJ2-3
TGTGCCAGCATTGCGGGAGGAACAGATACGCAGTATTTT
CASIAGGTDTQYF
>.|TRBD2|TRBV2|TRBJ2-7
TGTGCCGGCCTACAGCGGGGGAGGCAGTACTTC
CAGLQRGRQYF
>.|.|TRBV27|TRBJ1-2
TGTGCCAGCAGTTTATCCAGAGACTATGGCTACACCTTC
CASSLSRDYGYTF
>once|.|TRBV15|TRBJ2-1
TGTGCCACCAGCAGCGGGCGAATGACGATTGACAATGAGCAGTTCTTC
CATSSGRMTIDNEQFF
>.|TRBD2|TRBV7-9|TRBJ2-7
TGTGCCAGCAACTTAGAATCGGGGGGGAAGCAGTACTTC
CASNLESGGKQYF
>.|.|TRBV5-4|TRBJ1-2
TGTGCCATCAATATAAGGGGGGGGAATGGCTACACCTTC
CAINIRGGNGYTF
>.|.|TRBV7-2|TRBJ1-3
TGTGCCAGCAGCCAAGGGGTGCGCAGTGTGGTGGGAAACACCATATATTTT
CASSQGVRSVVGNTIYF
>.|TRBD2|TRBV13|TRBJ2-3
TGTGCCAGCAGCCTCGAGCTACTAGCGGGAGTAGATACGCAGTATTTT
CASSLELLAGVDTQYF
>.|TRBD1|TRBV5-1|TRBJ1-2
TGCGCCAGCAGCGTCGACAGGGGAAGCTATGGCTACACCTTC
CASSVDRGSYGYTF